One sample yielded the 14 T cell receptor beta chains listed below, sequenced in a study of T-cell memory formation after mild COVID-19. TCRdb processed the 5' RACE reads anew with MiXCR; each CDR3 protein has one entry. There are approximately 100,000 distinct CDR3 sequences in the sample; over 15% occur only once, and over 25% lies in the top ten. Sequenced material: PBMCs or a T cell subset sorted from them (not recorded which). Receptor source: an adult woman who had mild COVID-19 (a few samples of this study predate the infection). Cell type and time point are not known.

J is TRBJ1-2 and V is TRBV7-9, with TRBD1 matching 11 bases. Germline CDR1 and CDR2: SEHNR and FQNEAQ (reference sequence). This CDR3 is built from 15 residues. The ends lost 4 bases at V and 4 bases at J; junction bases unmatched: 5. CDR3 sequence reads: CASSSPGQGGYGYTF. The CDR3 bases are TGTGCCAGCAGCTCGCCGGGACAGGGGGGCTATGGCTACACCTTC. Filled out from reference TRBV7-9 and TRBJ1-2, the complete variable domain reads DTGVSQNPRHKITKRGQNVTFRCDPISEHNRLYWYRQTLGQGPEFLTYFQNEAQLEKSRLLSDRFSAERPKGSFSTLEIQRTEQGDSAMYLCASSSPGQGGYGYTFGSGTRLTVV.

CDR3 coding DNA: TGCGCCAGCAGCTTTGGGTCCGGGAACTACGAGCAGTACTTC. Its translation: CASSFGSGNYEQYF. V gene TRBV5-1 combines with J gene TRBJ2-7, with a possible D match to TRBD2 (5 bases). V lost 2 bases to trimming and J lost 3 bases, with 12 bases between them. Germline CDR1 and CDR2: SGHRS and YFSETQ. The CDR3 is 14 residues long.

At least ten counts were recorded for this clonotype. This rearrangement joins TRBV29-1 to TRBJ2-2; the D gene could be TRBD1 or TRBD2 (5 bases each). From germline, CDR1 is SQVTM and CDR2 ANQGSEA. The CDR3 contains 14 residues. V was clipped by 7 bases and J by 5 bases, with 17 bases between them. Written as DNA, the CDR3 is TGCAGCGCTCTTCGAGCCGGGACGACCGGGGAGCTGTTTTTT. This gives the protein CSALRAGTTGELFF.

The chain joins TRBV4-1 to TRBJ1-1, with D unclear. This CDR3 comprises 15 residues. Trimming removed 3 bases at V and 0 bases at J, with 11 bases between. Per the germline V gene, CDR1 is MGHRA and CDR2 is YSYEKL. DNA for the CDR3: TGCGCCAGCAGCCAGCCCGGGCCTTTGAACACTGAAGCTTTCTTT. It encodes CASSQPGPLNTEAFF.

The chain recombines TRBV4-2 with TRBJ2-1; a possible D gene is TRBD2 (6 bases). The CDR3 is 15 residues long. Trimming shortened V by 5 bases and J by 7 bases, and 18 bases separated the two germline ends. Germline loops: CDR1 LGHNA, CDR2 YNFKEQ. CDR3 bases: TGTGCCAGCAGCGGGCCGGGCGGGATGTCGAATGAGCAGTTCTTC. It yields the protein CASSGPGGMSNEQFF.

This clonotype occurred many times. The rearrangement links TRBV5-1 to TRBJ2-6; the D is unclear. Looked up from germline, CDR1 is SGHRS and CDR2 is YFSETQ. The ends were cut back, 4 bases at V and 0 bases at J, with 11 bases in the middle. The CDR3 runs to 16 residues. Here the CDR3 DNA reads TGCGCCAGCAGCCCCTTAACCCTCTCTGGGGCCAACGTCCTGACTTTC. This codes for CASSPLTLSGANVLTF. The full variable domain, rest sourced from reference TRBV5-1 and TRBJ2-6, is KAGVTQTPRYLIKTRGQQVTLSCSPISGHRSVSWYQQTPGQGLQFLFEYFSETQRNKGNFPGRFSGRQFSNSRSEMNVSTLELGDSALYLCASSPLTLSGANVLTFGAGSRLTVL.

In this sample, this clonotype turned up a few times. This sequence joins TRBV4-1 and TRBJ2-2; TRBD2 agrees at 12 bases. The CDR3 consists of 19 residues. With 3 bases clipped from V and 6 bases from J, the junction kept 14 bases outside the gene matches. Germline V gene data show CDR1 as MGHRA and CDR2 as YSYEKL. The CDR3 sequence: CASSQQPLSSGGAAGELFF. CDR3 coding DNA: TGCGCCAGCAGCCAGCAACCCCTATCTAGCGGGGGGGCCGCCGGGGAGCTGTTTTTT.

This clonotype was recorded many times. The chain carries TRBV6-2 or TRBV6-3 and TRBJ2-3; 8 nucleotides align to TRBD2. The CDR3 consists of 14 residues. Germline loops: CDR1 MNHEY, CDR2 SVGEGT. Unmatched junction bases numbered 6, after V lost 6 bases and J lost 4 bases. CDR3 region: CASRHTSGSDTQYF. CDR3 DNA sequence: TGTGCCAGCAGACACACTAGCGGATCAGATACGCAGTATTTT.

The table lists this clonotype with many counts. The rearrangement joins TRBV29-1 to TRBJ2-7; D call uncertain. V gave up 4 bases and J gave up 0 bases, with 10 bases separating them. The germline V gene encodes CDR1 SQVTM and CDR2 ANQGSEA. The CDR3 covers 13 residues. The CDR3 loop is CSVVQSSSYEQYF. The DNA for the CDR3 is TGCAGCGTTGTACAGTCAAGCTCCTACGAGCAGTACTTC.

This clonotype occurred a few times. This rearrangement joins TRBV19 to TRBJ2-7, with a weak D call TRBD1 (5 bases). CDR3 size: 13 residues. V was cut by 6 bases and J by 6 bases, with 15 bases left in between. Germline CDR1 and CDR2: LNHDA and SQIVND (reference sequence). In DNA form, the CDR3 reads TGTGCCAGTAGCCATCAGGGCTTGGGCGAGCAGTACTTC. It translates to CASSHQGLGEQYF.

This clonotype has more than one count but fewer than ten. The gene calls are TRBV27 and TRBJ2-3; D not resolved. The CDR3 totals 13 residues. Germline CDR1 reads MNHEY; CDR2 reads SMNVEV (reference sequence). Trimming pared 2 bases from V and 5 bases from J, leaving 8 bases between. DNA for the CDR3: TGTGCCAGCAGTTTAAAGTGGGAAGATACGCAGTATTTT. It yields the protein CASSLKWEDTQYF.

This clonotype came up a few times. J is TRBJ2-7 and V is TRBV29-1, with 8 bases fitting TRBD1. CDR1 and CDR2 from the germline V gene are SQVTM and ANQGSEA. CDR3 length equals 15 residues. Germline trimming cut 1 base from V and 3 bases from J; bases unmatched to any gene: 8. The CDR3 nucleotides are TGCAGCGTTGAAGGTGGACAGGGCAGGGACTACGAGCAGTACTTC. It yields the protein CSVEGGQGRDYEQYF.

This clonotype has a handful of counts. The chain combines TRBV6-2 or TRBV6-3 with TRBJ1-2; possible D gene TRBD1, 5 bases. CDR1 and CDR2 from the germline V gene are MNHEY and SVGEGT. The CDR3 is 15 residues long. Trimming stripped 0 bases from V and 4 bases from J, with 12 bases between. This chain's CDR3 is CASSYSGGALYGYTF. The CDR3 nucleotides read TGTGCCAGCAGTTACTCGGGAGGGGCCCTCTATGGCTACACCTTC.

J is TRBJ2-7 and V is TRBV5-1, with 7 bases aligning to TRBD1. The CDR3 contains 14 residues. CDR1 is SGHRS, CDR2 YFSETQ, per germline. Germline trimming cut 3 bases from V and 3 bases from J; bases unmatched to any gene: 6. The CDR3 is CASSYRDRDYEQYF. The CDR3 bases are TGCGCCAGCAGCTACCGGGACAGAGACTACGAGCAGTACTTC. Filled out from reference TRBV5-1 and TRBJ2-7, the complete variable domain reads KAGVTQTPRYLIKTRGQQVTLSCSPISGHRSVSWYQQTPGQGLQFLFEYFSETQRNKGNFPGRFSGRQFSNSRSEMNVSTLELGDSALYLCASSYRDRDYEQYFGPGTRLTVT.